Listed below are T cell receptor beta chains from one sample, sequenced in a study of blood T cell repertoires in COVID-19. Sequenced by immunoSEQ multiplex PCR; TCRdb stores in-frame clones only, minus some. The sample includes roughly 70,000 clones, 80% of them seen just once. The specimen sequenced was peripheral blood. These TCRs come from a human donor in a cohort sampled during active COVID-19. Each CDR3 is given with its conserved first and last residue. Fields, in order: CDR3 protein, CDR3 DNA, V gene, clone size, D gene, J gene. D genes are given only for firm matches. Where a row states a size, it is once, few, many or the class of an expanded clone; other rows omit it.

CDR3aa: CASSRSGQGARSNTEAFF
CDR3nt: TGTGCCAGCAGCCGATCCGGACAGGGGGCGCGATCGAACACTGAAGCTTTCTTT
v_gene: TRBV3-1/TRBV3-2
abundance: .
d_gene: TRBD1
j_gene: TRBJ1-1

CDR3aa: CTSSQDWRRAGNTIYF
CDR3nt: TGCACCAGCAGCCAAGATTGGAGACGGGCTGGAAACACCATATATTTT
v_gene: TRBV1
abundance: .
d_gene: .
j_gene: TRBJ1-3

CDR3aa: CASSLLWGQRNTEAFF
CDR3nt: TGCGCCAGCAGCCTGCTATGGGGACAACGAAACACTGAAGCTTTCTTT
v_gene: TRBV4-3
abundance: .
d_gene: .
j_gene: TRBJ1-1

CDR3aa: CASSTHRGANEKLFF
CDR3nt: TGTGCCAGTAGTACTCACCGGGGGGCTAATGAAAAACTGTTTTTT
v_gene: TRBV19
abundance: .
d_gene: .
j_gene: TRBJ1-4

CDR3aa: CASSLGGLGGANVLTF
CDR3nt: TGTGCCAGCAGCTTAGGGGGACTGGGAGGGGCCAACGTCCTGACTTTC
v_gene: TRBV7-2
abundance: once
d_gene: .
j_gene: TRBJ2-6

CDR3aa: CASSIPGWDYGYTF
CDR3nt: TGTGCCAGCAGCATTCCAGGGTGGGACTATGGCTACACCTTC
v_gene: TRBV3-1/TRBV3-2
abundance: .
d_gene: .
j_gene: TRBJ1-2

CDR3aa: CASSFQGTNVLTF
CDR3nt: TGTGCCAGCAGCTTCCAGGGTACCAACGTCCTGACTTTC
v_gene: TRBV7-2
abundance: once
d_gene: .
j_gene: TRBJ2-6

CDR3aa: CASSQAQVSGYTF
CDR3nt: TGTGCCAGCAGCCAAGCCCAGGTATCTGGCTACACCTTC
v_gene: TRBV3-1/TRBV3-2
abundance: .
d_gene: .
j_gene: TRBJ1-2

CDR3aa: CASSRKKLDYGYTF
CDR3nt: TGTGCCAGCAGTAGAAAAAAGTTAGACTATGGCTACACCTTC
v_gene: TRBV6-5
abundance: .
d_gene: .
j_gene: TRBJ1-2

CDR3aa: CSAASGHEQYF
CDR3nt: TGCAGTGCCGCCAGCGGCCACGAGCAGTACTTC
v_gene: TRBV20-1
abundance: .
d_gene: .
j_gene: TRBJ2-7

CDR3aa: CASSQDLANYEQYF
CDR3nt: TGTGCCAGCAGCCAAGATCTGGCCAACTACGAGCAGTACTTC
v_gene: TRBV3-1/TRBV3-2
abundance: .
d_gene: .
j_gene: TRBJ2-7

CDR3aa: CASSLSGEGTDTQYF
CDR3nt: TGTGCCAGCAGCTTAAGCGGAGAAGGCACAGATACGCAGTATTTT
v_gene: TRBV5-6
abundance: .
d_gene: .
j_gene: TRBJ2-3

CDR3aa: CASSYPARQGSYNEQFF
CDR3nt: TGTGCCAGCAGCTACCCGGCCCGACAGGGCTCCTACAATGAGCAGTTCTTC
v_gene: TRBV21-1
abundance: .
d_gene: .
j_gene: TRBJ2-1

CDR3aa: CASHPGTGEFGEKLFF
CDR3nt: TGTGCCAGCCATCCCGGGACAGGGGAATTCGGCGAAAAACTGTTTTTT
v_gene: TRBV27
abundance: .
d_gene: TRBD1
j_gene: TRBJ1-4

CDR3aa: CASSPGTGGTEAFF
CDR3nt: TGTGCCAGCAGCCCGGGGACAGGGGGGACTGAAGCTTTCTTT
v_gene: TRBV7-3
abundance: once
d_gene: TRBD1
j_gene: TRBJ1-1

CDR3aa: CASSPTRTGALGANVLTF
CDR3nt: TGTGCCAGCAGCCCGACCCGGACAGGGGCCCTTGGCGCCAACGTCCTGACTTTC
v_gene: TRBV7-2
abundance: once
d_gene: TRBD1
j_gene: TRBJ2-6

CDR3aa: CATKQGTTDTQYF
CDR3nt: TGTGCCACAAAACAGGGGACCACGGATACGCAGTATTTT
v_gene: TRBV19
abundance: .
d_gene: TRBD1
j_gene: TRBJ2-3

CDR3aa: CASKNLAGGTHEQYF
CDR3nt: TGTGCCAGCAAAAACTTAGCGGGAGGGACCCACGAGCAGTACTTC
v_gene: TRBV2
abundance: .
d_gene: TRBD2
j_gene: TRBJ2-7

CDR3aa: CASSLGEGRREQFF
CDR3nt: TGCGCCAGCAGCTTGGGGGAGGGTCGGAGGGAGCAGTTCTTC
v_gene: TRBV5-1
abundance: .
d_gene: TRBD2
j_gene: TRBJ2-1

CDR3aa: CASSQDHTGVYGYTF
CDR3nt: TGCGCCAGCAGCCAAGATCACACGGGGGTCTATGGCTACACCTTC
v_gene: TRBV4-3
abundance: .
d_gene: .
j_gene: TRBJ1-2

CDR3aa: CASSLDRVRSNEKLFF
CDR3nt: TGTGCCAGCAGCTTGGACAGGGTTCGGAGTAATGAAAAACTGTTTTTT
v_gene: TRBV7-8
abundance: .
d_gene: TRBD1
j_gene: TRBJ1-4

CDR3aa: CASSWSVQETQYF
CDR3nt: TGTGCCAGCAGTTGGTCAGTACAAGAGACCCAGTACTTC
v_gene: TRBV2
abundance: .
d_gene: .
j_gene: TRBJ2-5

CDR3aa: CASGPGGVEETQYF
CDR3nt: TGTGCTAGTGGACCTGGGGGGGTCGAAGAGACCCAGTACTTC
v_gene: TRBV12-5
abundance: .
d_gene: TRBD2
j_gene: TRBJ2-5

CDR3aa: CASSQEQGIPYEQYF
CDR3nt: TGCGCCAGCAGCCAGGAACAGGGAATTCCCTACGAGCAGTACTTC
v_gene: TRBV4-3
abundance: .
d_gene: .
j_gene: TRBJ2-7

CDR3aa: CASSLGGASNQPQHF
CDR3nt: TGTGCCAGCAGCTTAGGTGGGGCTTCGAATCAGCCCCAGCATTTT
v_gene: TRBV11-1
abundance: .
d_gene: .
j_gene: TRBJ1-5

CDR3aa: CASSAIMVSYEAFF
CDR3nt: TGTGCCAGCAGCGCCATTATGGTCAGTTATGAAGCTTTCTTT
v_gene: TRBV28
abundance: .
d_gene: .
j_gene: TRBJ1-1

CDR3aa: CASSLTPRGEGEQYF
CDR3nt: TGTGCCAGCAGCTTAACCCCCAGGGGGGAAGGCGAGCAGTACTTC
v_gene: TRBV7-3
abundance: .
d_gene: .
j_gene: TRBJ2-7

CDR3aa: CASSIVPGGTEAFF
CDR3nt: TGTGCCAGTAGTATTGTCCCGGGGGGCACTGAAGCTTTCTTT
v_gene: TRBV19
abundance: .
d_gene: .
j_gene: TRBJ1-1

CDR3aa: CASSHPQGVSYEQYF
CDR3nt: TGTGCCAGCAGTCACCCCCAGGGTGTATCCTACGAGCAGTACTTC
v_gene: TRBV6-2/TRBV6-3
abundance: few
d_gene: .
j_gene: TRBJ2-7

CDR3aa: CASSYEGSNQPQHF
CDR3nt: TGTGCCAGCAGTTACGAGGGAAGCAATCAGCCCCAGCATTTT
v_gene: TRBV6-2/TRBV6-3
abundance: .
d_gene: .
j_gene: TRBJ1-5

CDR3aa: CASSQTGAHGYTF
CDR3nt: TGTGCCAGCAGCCAAACAGGGGCCCATGGCTACACCTTC
v_gene: TRBV5-5
abundance: once
d_gene: TRBD1
j_gene: TRBJ1-2

CDR3aa: CASSFRAGGGVRGYTF
CDR3nt: TGTGCCAGCAGTTTTCGGGCTGGAGGAGGGGTTCGTGGCTACACCTTC
v_gene: TRBV6-2/TRBV6-3
abundance: .
d_gene: .
j_gene: TRBJ1-2

CDR3aa: CASSMASPKDTQYF
CDR3nt: TGTGCCAGTAGTATGGCTAGCCCTAAGGATACGCAGTATTTT
v_gene: TRBV19
abundance: .
d_gene: .
j_gene: TRBJ2-3

CDR3aa: CASSLVNGLNTGELFF
CDR3nt: TGTGCCAGCAGCTTAGTGAACGGGTTAAACACCGGGGAGCTGTTTTTT
v_gene: TRBV7-2
abundance: .
d_gene: .
j_gene: TRBJ2-2

CDR3aa: CASSPKGPGQETQYF
CDR3nt: TGTGCCAGCTCACCAAAGGGGCCTGGGCAAGAGACCCAGTACTTC
v_gene: TRBV18
abundance: .
d_gene: .
j_gene: TRBJ2-5

CDR3aa: CASSLALAGLFQETQYF
CDR3nt: TGTGCCAGCAGCTTGGCCTTGGCGGGGCTCTTCCAAGAGACCCAGTACTTC
v_gene: TRBV5-4
abundance: .
d_gene: .
j_gene: TRBJ2-5

CDR3aa: CATSDSSGRSSYEQYF
CDR3nt: TGTGCCACCAGTGACTCTAGCGGGCGGAGCTCCTACGAGCAGTACTTC
v_gene: TRBV24-1
abundance: .
d_gene: TRBD2
j_gene: TRBJ2-7

CDR3aa: CASSLASATNEKLFF
CDR3nt: TGCGCCAGCAGCTTGGCTTCTGCAACTAATGAAAAACTGTTTTTT
v_gene: TRBV5-1
abundance: .
d_gene: .
j_gene: TRBJ1-4

CDR3aa: CASSRGQGTYEQYF
CDR3nt: TGTGCCAGCAGCCGTGGACAGGGGACCTACGAGCAGTACTTC
v_gene: TRBV6-2/TRBV6-3
abundance: .
d_gene: TRBD1
j_gene: TRBJ2-7

CDR3aa: CASSPGTGIEQYF
CDR3nt: TGTGCCAGCAGCCCCGGGACAGGGATCGAGCAGTACTTC
v_gene: TRBV21-1
abundance: .
d_gene: .
j_gene: TRBJ2-7

CDR3aa: CASSPPLGDTTNEKLFF
CDR3nt: TGTGCCAGCAGCCCCCCCCTGGGAGACACAACTAATGAAAAACTGTTTTTT
v_gene: TRBV7-9
abundance: .
d_gene: .
j_gene: TRBJ1-4

CDR3aa: CASSLPGLETNTGELFF
CDR3nt: TGTGCCAGTAGTTTACCGGGACTAGAAACGAACACCGGGGAGCTGTTTTTT
v_gene: TRBV19
abundance: .
d_gene: TRBD2
j_gene: TRBJ2-2

CDR3aa: CASSPVPQLGTGGLSGANVLTF
CDR3nt: TGTGCCAGCAGTCCTGTGCCGCAACTGGGGACAGGGGGCCTCTCTGGGGCCAACGTCCTGACTTTC
v_gene: TRBV6-6
abundance: .
d_gene: TRBD1
j_gene: TRBJ2-6

CDR3aa: CASSMRSVSSGNTIYF
CDR3nt: TGTGCCAGTAGTATGCGTTCGGTGAGCTCTGGAAACACCATATATTTT
v_gene: TRBV19
abundance: once
d_gene: .
j_gene: TRBJ1-3

CDR3aa: CSASSTGVTDTQYF
CDR3nt: TGCAGTGCTAGTTCGACAGGGGTTACAGATACGCAGTATTTT
v_gene: TRBV20-1
abundance: .
d_gene: TRBD1
j_gene: TRBJ2-3

CDR3aa: CASSQDLTSGMGRPQEQYF
CDR3nt: TGCGCCAGCAGCCAAGATTTGACTAGCGGGATGGGAAGGCCGCAGGAGCAGTACTTC
v_gene: TRBV4-3
abundance: .
d_gene: TRBD2
j_gene: TRBJ2-7